A single sample gave rise to the 19 T cell receptor beta chains below, sequenced in a study of T cell clonality in common variable immunodeficiency. Only in-frame clones appear in the TCRdb table, and some are missing; sequencing was by immunoSEQ multiplex PCR. Listed for the sample are 39,000 or so clones, none seen a single time. Material: peripheral blood mononuclear cells. Receptor source: a person aged 18-70 years in good health.

This clone was picked up many times. Coverage ceases 3 residues before the CDR3 finishes, and the germline J gene fills in the end. This sequence joins TRBV6-2 or TRBV6-3 and TRBJ2-3; no reliable D call. Germline CDR1 reads MNHEY; CDR2 reads SVGEGT. This CDR3 has 13 amino acids. CDR3 amino acids: CASSRRLQETQYF. CDR3 DNA (partial): TGTGCCAGCAGTAGGCGGCTCCAAGAGACG.

This clone came up many times. The read comes to an end 3 residues before the CDR3 does, leaving the germline J gene to fill in the end. The V call is TRBV2, the J call TRBJ2-3, with D unclear. The CDR3 spans 14 residues. Trimming cost V 7 bases and J 0 bases, with 11 bases left between them. Germline CDR1 SNHLY, CDR2 FYNNEI. Incomplete CDR3 DNA: TGTGCCAGCAACCACAGAGTTAGCACAGATACG. Translation: CASNHRVSTDT. The entire CDR3 protein reads CASNHRVSTDTQYF.

This clone appeared a few times. The CDR3 reads CASSDTVRGDLSNQPQHF. The CDR3 bases that were read are TGTGCCAGCAGTGACACAGTACGGGGGGACTTGAGCAATCAGCCC. This chain links TRBV2 with TRBJ1-5, with a weak D call TRBD1 (5 bases). The sequenced fragment ends 3 residues before the CDR3 boundary, so the rest is inferred from the germline J gene. The CDR3 covers 18 residues. CDR1 SNHLY and CDR2 FYNNEI come from the germline V gene. V was trimmed by 3 bases and J by 1 base, leaving 19 bases between them.

This clone was observed many times. Read sequence stops 3 residues before the CDR3 end, and the germline J gene provides the missing end. The chain joins TRBV7-9 to TRBJ2-3; 10 bases line up with TRBD2. The germline gives CDR1 SEHNR, CDR2 FQNEAQ (reference sequence). The CDR3 is 12 residues long. V was pared by 10 bases and J by 6 bases, with 4 bases of the junction left unmatched. The CDR3 DNA, read in part, is TGTGCCATTTCTAGCGGGAGCGATACG. Residues: CAISSGSDT. The full CDR3 sequence reads CAISSGSDTQYF.

This clone came up many times. The CDR3 extends 3 residues past the end of the read, so its final part is completed from the germline J gene. The chain combines TRBV5-1 with TRBJ1-1; 7 nucleotides agree with TRBD1. This CDR3 comprises 15 residues. The V gene end was trimmed by 4 bases and the J gene end by 0 bases; junction bases not matched to a gene: 6. From germline, CDR1 is SGHRS and CDR2 YFSETQ. This CDR3 reads CASSGRDRLNTEAFF. The DNA read from the CDR3 is TGCGCCAGCAGCGGCCGGGACAGACTGAACACTGAA.

Of note for this clone: The read comes to an end 3 residues before the CDR3 does, leaving the germline J gene to fill in the end. The genes are TRBV7-9 and TRBJ2-5; possibly TRBD1 for D (6 bases). The germline V gene encodes CDR1 SEHNR and CDR2 FQNEAQ (reference sequence). V lost 10 bases and J lost 3, with 15 bases in between. The CDR3 sequence is 13 residues long. The CDR3 sequence is CATTRSGEETQYF. The part of the CDR3 DNA that was read is TGTGCCACCACGAGGTCAGGGGAAGAGACC.

A few counts support this clone. A much larger clone lies a single base off, so this may be a read error. The read ends 3 residues early relative to the CDR3; the germline J gene fills the gap. V is TRBV7-3 and J is TRBJ2-5, with 8 bases aligning to TRBD2. CDR3 length equals 14 residues. In germline, CDR1 is SGHTA, CDR2 FQGTGA. The CDR3 is CASSLSAGEDTQYF. Incomplete CDR3 DNA: TGTGCCAGCAGCTTGTCAGCGGGAGAAGATACC.

This clone was counted many times. The read finishes 3 residues shy of the CDR3 end, and the germline J gene is used to complete it. V is TRBV28 and J is TRBJ2-7, with D tentatively TRBD1 (5 bases). The CDR3 spans 15 residues. Germline V gene sequence: CDR1 MDHEN, CDR2 SYDVKM. Between the trimmed V and J ends, which lost 5 bases and 5 bases, there was a span of 19 bases. CDR3 amino acids: CASSPTDMMVHEQYF. CDR3 DNA (partial): TGTGCCAGCAGTCCTACGGACATGATGGTGCACGAG.

The table lists this clone with many counts. The CDR3 end lies 3 residues beyond the end of the read and is filled in from the germline J gene. J is TRBJ2-4 and V is TRBV28; D perhaps matches TRBD2 (5 bases). Per germline, CDR1 MDHEN and CDR2 SYDVKM. V lost 5 bases and J lost 0, with 14 bases in between. The CDR3 loop spans 16 amino acids. Partial CDR3 DNA: TGTGCCAGCAGTACCTACGGAGCGGAAGCCAAAAACATT. Translating gives CASSTYGAEAKNI. The CDR3 in its entirety is CASSTYGAEAKNIQYF. Full variable domain (outside the CDR3, taken from reference TRBV28 and TRBJ2-4): DVKVTQSSRYLVKRTGEKVFLECVQDMDHENMFWYRQDPGLGLRLIYFSYDVKMKEKGDIPEGYSVSREKKERFSLILESASTNQTSMYLCASSTYGAEAKNIQYFGAGTRLSVL.

In this sample, this clone turned up a few times. CDR3 amino acids: CASRTSGTEQFF. The CDR3 DNA, read in part, is TGTGCCAGTAGGACTAGCGGAACTGAG. The rearrangement joins TRBV19 to TRBJ2-1; 9 bases are shared with TRBD2. The read falls 3 residues short of the CDR3 end, and the missing part is taken from the germline J gene. This CDR3 region has 12 residues. Trimming took 6 bases from V and 9 from J; bases not matched to a gene: 3. The V gene's germline CDR1 is LNHDA and CDR2 SQIVND (reference sequence). Complete variable domain (other parts from reference TRBV19 and TRBJ2-1): DGGITQSPKYLFRKEGQNVTLSCEQNLNHDAMYWYRQDPGQGLRLIYYSQIVNDFQKGDIAEGYSVSREKKESFPLTVTSAQKNPTAFYLCASRTSGTEQFFGPGTRLTVL.

The table lists this clone with many counts. The observed sequence ends 3 residues before the CDR3 terminus, with the missing tail filled in from the germline J gene. The chain couples TRBV11-2 to TRBJ1-6; possibly TRBD1 for D (5 bases). The V gene lost 3 bases and the J gene lost 7 bases, with 13 bases spanning the gap. CDR1 is SGHAT and CDR2 is FQNNGV in the germline V gene. The CDR3 extends over 15 amino acids. The part of the CDR3 DNA that was read is TGTGCCAGCAGCTTGTCAGCCGAGGGGAATTCACCC. Amino acid sequence: CASSLSAEGNSP. The entire CDR3 sequence reads CASSLSAEGNSPLHF.

At least ten counts were recorded for this clone. The read falls 3 residues short of the CDR3 end, and the missing part is taken from the germline J gene. This sequence joins TRBV19 and TRBJ1-2; 10 bases fit TRBD1. After removal of 4 bases from V and 0 bases from J, the junction contained 8 bases not matched to a gene. CDR3 length: 17 amino acids. Germline assignment: CDR1 LNHDA and CDR2 SQIVND (reference sequence). The CDR3: CASSTTGGGETNYGYTF. The sequenced CDR3 bases are TGTGCCAGTAGTACGACAGGGGGCGGTGAAACTAACTATGGC.

The sample holds many counts of this clone. The CDR3 goes on 3 residues after the read ends, and that part is filled in from the germline J gene. The chain employs TRBV6-1 and TRBJ2-2, with D possibly matching TRBD2 (6 bases). Germline V lookup: CDR1 MNHNS, CDR2 SASEGT. The CDR3 spans 14 residues. V lost 3 bases, J lost 3 bases, and 8 bases lay in between. CDR3 residues: CASSDAGYTGELFF. The sequenced CDR3 bases are TGTGCCAGCAGTGATGCGGGATACACCGGGGAG.

This clone has just a few counts. CDR3 DNA (partial): TGTGCCAGCAGCCCAGGACTAAGCACAGATACC. Amino acid sequence: CASSPGLSTDT. The CDR3, in full, reads CASSPGLSTDTYTF. The chain carries TRBV7-9 and TRBJ1-2; no clear D gene. Sequencing ends 3 residues short of the CDR3 end; the germline J gene provides the rest. The CDR3 sequence is 14 residues long. In germline, CDR1 is SEHNR, CDR2 FQNEAQ (reference sequence).

This clone rates as medium-sized. The CDR3 is cut off 3 residues early in the read; its end comes from the germline J gene. The chain is built from TRBV6-2 or TRBV6-3 and TRBJ2-4, with D tentatively TRBD1 (5 bases). V was cut by 0 bases and J by 0 bases, with 9 bases left in between. The length of the CDR3 is 16 residues. The germline gives CDR1 MNHEY, CDR2 SVGEGT. The CDR3: CASSYSRQLAKNIQYF. CDR3 DNA (partial): TGTGCCAGCAGTTACTCGAGACAGCTAGCCAAAAACATT.

At least ten counts were recorded for this clone. The read stops 3 residues short of the end of the CDR3; the missing end is completed from the germline J gene. This chain uses TRBV7-6 with TRBJ2-3; TRBD1 matches 8 bases. The CDR3 runs 16 residues. V gave up 6 bases and J gave up 5 bases; unmatched junction bases: 13. Germline CDR1 is SGHVS and CDR2 is FNYEAQ. CDR3 sequence: CASSRHRGKGRDTQYF. CDR3 DNA, as far as it was read: TGTGCCAGCAGTAGACACAGGGGGAAAGGCCGAGATACG. Based on the CDR3 plus reference TRBV7-6 and TRBJ2-3, the full variable domain is GAGVSQSPRYKVTKRGQDVALRCDPISGHVSLYWYRQALGQGPEFLTYFNYEAQQDKSGLPNDRFSAERPEGSISTLTIQRTEQRDSAMYRCASSRHRGKGRDTQYFGPGTRLTVL.

In this sample, this clone turned up many times. Sequencing ends 3 residues short of the CDR3 end; the germline J gene provides the rest. The chain is built from TRBV12-3 or TRBV12-4 and TRBJ2-2, with 7 bases matching TRBD2. This CDR3 is built from 16 residues. The V segment lost 3 bases and the J segment 3 bases; nucleotides outside the gene matches: 7. The sequenced CDR3 bases are TGTGCCAGCAGTTTGGAGGTAGCGGGCCACACCGGGGAG. Amino acids: CASSLEVAGHTGE. The whole CDR3 protein is CASSLEVAGHTGELFF.

This clone was counted at least ten times. Coverage ceases 3 residues before the CDR3 finishes, and the germline J gene fills in the end. The rearrangement uses TRBV5-5 and TRBJ2-1; no reliable D call. Germline loops: CDR1 SGHKS, CDR2 YYEKEE (reference sequence). The CDR3 spans 12 residues. Trimming took off 3 bases at V and 4 bases at J, with 5 bases between the two ends. The CDR3 is CASSSQYNEQFF. The CDR3 DNA, read in part, is TGTGCCAGCAGCTCACAGTACAATGAG.

This clone was found many times. The read halts 3 residues ahead of the CDR3 end, with the missing end drawn from the germline J gene. The chain links TRBV20-1 to TRBJ2-5; D may be TRBD1 (6 bases). The CDR3 has 15 amino acids. Germline assignment: CDR1 DFQATT and CDR2 SNEGSKA (reference sequence). With 4 bases removed from V and 4 bases from J, the gap between germline ends came to 19 bases. CDR3 DNA, as far as it was read: TGCAGTGCTAACCGGGGCGGCAGGGGTGGAGAGACC. Translating gives CSANRGGRGGET. The full CDR3 protein reads CSANRGGRGGETQYF.